This T cell receptor (beta chain) was captured by sequencing in a study of T cell responses to AZD1222 COVID-19 vaccine. Trimming removed 4 bases from V and 3 bases from J, with 6 bases in between. The CDR3 runs 13 residues. The germline V gene has CDR1 KGHSH and CDR2 LQKENI. Generated by immunoSEQ multiplex PCR, the TCRdb table keeps only in-frame clones and is missing some. The data hold about 120,000 clones, with just under 90% observed a single time. The chain joins TRBV18 to TRBJ2-2; no definite D call. The clonotype was recovered from an adult in good health. The specimen comprised peripheral blood, sampled on day 0 of AZD1222 vaccination. CDR3 protein: CASSHEDTGELFF. In nucleotides, the CDR3 is TGTGCCAGCTCACACGAGGACACCGGGGAGCTGTTTTTT.